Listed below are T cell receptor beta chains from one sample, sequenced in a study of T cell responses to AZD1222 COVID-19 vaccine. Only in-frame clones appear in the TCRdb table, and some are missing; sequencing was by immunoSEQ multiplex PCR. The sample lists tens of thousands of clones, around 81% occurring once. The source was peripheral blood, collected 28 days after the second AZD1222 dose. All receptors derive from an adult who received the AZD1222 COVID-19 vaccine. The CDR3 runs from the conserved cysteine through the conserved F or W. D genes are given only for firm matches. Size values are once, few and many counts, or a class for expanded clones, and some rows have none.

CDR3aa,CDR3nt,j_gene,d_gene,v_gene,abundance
CASSPPNLQYGYTF,TGTGCCAGCTCACCACCAAACCTCCAATATGGCTACACCTTC,TRBJ1-2,-,TRBV18,once
CASTLRGEETQYF,TGTGCCAGCACCCTGAGGGGCGAAGAGACCCAGTACTTC,TRBJ2-5,-,TRBV12-3/TRBV12-4,-
CATSDLDRGEGETQYF,TGTGCCACCAGTGATTTGGACAGGGGTGAGGGGGAGACCCAGTACTTC,TRBJ2-5,TRBD1,TRBV24-1,-
CSVLTFTDTQYF,TGCAGCGTTCTAACATTCACAGATACGCAGTATTTT,TRBJ2-3,-,TRBV29-1,-
CASSDFWGAHEQYF,TGTGCCAGCAGTGATTTTTGGGGGGCCCACGAGCAGTACTTC,TRBJ2-7,-,TRBV2,-
CSASGELGSYEQYF,TGCAGTGCTAGTGGGGAACTGGGCTCCTACGAGCAGTACTTC,TRBJ2-7,-,TRBV20-1,-
CSVEAEREGVYEQYF,TGCAGCGTTGAAGCCGAGCGGGAGGGCGTTTACGAGCAGTACTTC,TRBJ2-7,TRBD2,TRBV29-1,-
CASSSAGHLNEAFF,TGTGCCAGCAGTTCGGCCGGGCATCTTAATGAAGCTTTCTTT,TRBJ1-1,-,TRBV28,few
CASSLPLAGSTDTQYF,TGCGCCAGCAGCTTGCCCCTAGCGGGCAGCACAGATACGCAGTATTTT,TRBJ2-3,TRBD2,TRBV5-1,-
CASSVDTSKETQYF,TGTGCCAGCAGCGTAGATACTTCTAAAGAGACCCAGTACTTC,TRBJ2-5,-,TRBV9,-
CASSPNRDSTEAFF,TGTGCCAGCTCACCTAACAGGGACAGCACTGAAGCTTTCTTT,TRBJ1-1,TRBD1,TRBV18,-
CATSPSGGEVETQYF,TGTGCCACCAGTCCTAGCGGGGGGGAGGTCGAGACCCAGTACTTC,TRBJ2-5,TRBD2,TRBV15,few
CASRISLLDRRSEQYF,TGTGCCAGCAGAATTAGCCTCTTGGACAGGAGGAGCGAGCAGTACTTC,TRBJ2-7,TRBD1,TRBV2,-
CASSPPKRGEDNEQFF,TGTGCCAGCTCACCACCAAAGCGGGGGGAAGACAATGAGCAGTTCTTC,TRBJ2-1,TRBD2,TRBV18,few
CASSNRQNTEAFF,TGTGCCAGCAGTAACCGACAGAACACTGAAGCTTTCTTT,TRBJ1-1,-,TRBV27,once
CASSWEGSSYEQYF,TGTGCCAGCAGTTGGGAGGGCTCCTCCTACGAGCAGTACTTC,TRBJ2-7,TRBD2,TRBV27,-
CASSRSHEQFF,TGTGCCAGCAGCCGTTCCCATGAGCAGTTCTTC,TRBJ2-1,-,TRBV7-2,-
CASSLHTRIQNYGYTF,TGTGCCAGCAGTTTACACACCAGGATACAAAATTATGGCTACACCTTC,TRBJ1-2,-,TRBV28,-
CASSRASYNEQFF,TGTGCCAGCAGCCGTGCTAGCTACAATGAGCAGTTCTTC,TRBJ2-1,-,TRBV7-9,-
CASSRTGMSEQYF,TGTGCCAGCAGCCGTACAGGGATGAGCGAGCAGTACTTC,TRBJ2-7,-,TRBV27,-
CASSLGPGQGGSSYEQYF,TGTGCCAGCAGCCTAGGGCCGGGACAGGGCGGAAGCTCCTACGAGCAGTACTTC,TRBJ2-7,TRBD1,TRBV9,-
CATGDGLYEQYF,TGTGCCACCGGGGACGGACTCTACGAGCAGTACTTC,TRBJ2-7,-,TRBV28,-
CASRRTVKDGYTF,TGTGCCAGCAGACGGACAGTGAAAGATGGCTACACCTTC,TRBJ1-2,-,TRBV28,-
CATSDSHYEQYF,TGTGCCACCAGTGATTCCCACTACGAGCAGTACTTC,TRBJ2-7,-,TRBV24-1,-
CASPDTLTGELFF,TGTGCCAGCCCCGATACGCTCACCGGGGAGCTGTTTTTT,TRBJ2-2,-,TRBV7-9,-
CASSPRALSNQPQHF,TGTGCCAGCAGCCCTCGGGCCCTTAGCAATCAGCCCCAGCATTTT,TRBJ1-5,-,TRBV7-2,-
CAISEVGGGAEETQYF,TGTGCCATCAGTGAGGTCGGCGGGGGGGCCGAAGAGACCCAGTACTTC,TRBJ2-5,TRBD2,TRBV10-3,-
CASSLGLASDTQYF,TGTGCCAGCAGCTTAGGACTAGCATCAGATACGCAGTATTTT,TRBJ2-3,TRBD2,TRBV7-8,-
CATSEGGLPDYEQYF,TGTGCCACCAGTGAAGGCGGTTTACCCGACTACGAGCAGTACTTC,TRBJ2-7,-,TRBV24-1,-
CASSTRTANYGYTF,TGTGCCAGCAGCACTCGGACAGCAAACTATGGCTACACCTTC,TRBJ1-2,-,TRBV7-8,few
CASSANRDNGYTF,TGTGCCAGCAGCGCAAACAGGGACAATGGCTACACCTTC,TRBJ1-2,-,TRBV7-2,-
CASSLSSGLNNEQFF,TGCGCCAGCAGCTTATCTAGCGGACTTAACAATGAGCAGTTCTTC,TRBJ2-1,TRBD2,TRBV5-1,few
CASSDDRVGTNEKLFF,TGTGCCAGCAGTGATGACAGGGTGGGAACTAATGAAAAACTGTTTTTT,TRBJ1-4,TRBD1,TRBV28,-
CASSPGQLTNYGYTF,TGTGCCAGTAGTCCTGGACAGCTTACTAACTATGGCTACACCTTC,TRBJ1-2,-,TRBV19,few
CASSYPTGGRYEQYF,TGTGCCAGCAGTTACCCGACAGGGGGCCGATACGAGCAGTACTTC,TRBJ2-7,TRBD1,TRBV6-2/TRBV6-3,-
CSASAGGMLNEQFF,TGCAGTGCTAGTGCTGGGGGAATGCTCAATGAGCAGTTCTTC,TRBJ2-1,-,TRBV20-1,-
CASSLGHRRNYGYTF,TGTGCCAGCAGTTTAGGACACCGGAGGAACTATGGCTACACCTTC,TRBJ1-2,-,TRBV28,medium-sized
CASKGDANEKLFF,TGTGCCAGCAAGGGGGACGCTAATGAAAAACTGTTTTTT,TRBJ1-4,-,TRBV27,-
CASSISGGNSPLHF,TGTGCCAGTAGTATATCGGGAGGTAATTCACCCCTCCACTTT,TRBJ1-6,-,TRBV19,-
CASSLPGLARALGEQYF,TGCGCCAGCAGTCTCCCGGGACTAGCCCGAGCGCTCGGCGAGCAGTACTTC,TRBJ2-7,TRBD2,TRBV23-1,-
CASSQAGGTYEQYF,TGTGCCAGCTCACAAGCGGGGGGGACCTACGAGCAGTACTTC,TRBJ2-7,TRBD2,TRBV18,few
CASSFCNGYTF,TGTGCCAGCAGCTTTTGCAATGGCTACACCTTC,TRBJ1-2,-,TRBV7-3,-
CASSEASRGRGYGYTF,TGTGCCAGCAGTGAAGCCTCAAGGGGCCGGGGCTATGGCTACACCTTC,TRBJ1-2,-,TRBV6-1,-
CASTASGNTIYF,TGTGCCAGTACGGCTTCTGGAAACACCATATATTTT,TRBJ1-3,-,TRBV19,-
CASSPSIGGEFSGANVLTF,TGTGCCAGCAGCCCTAGCATTGGGGGCGAGTTCTCTGGGGCCAACGTCCTGACTTTC,TRBJ2-6,-,TRBV9,-
CASSQEGGATNEKLFF,TGTGCCAGCAGCCAGGAAGGGGGTGCAACTAATGAAAAACTGTTTTTT,TRBJ1-4,-,TRBV4-2,-
CASVRDDTDTQYF,TGTGCCAGCGTCCGGGACGATACTGATACGCAGTATTTT,TRBJ2-3,-,TRBV5-6,-
CASSLERVQPQHF,TGTGCCAGCAGCTTGGAACGGGTTCAGCCCCAGCATTTT,TRBJ1-5,-,TRBV7-2,-
CASSQTGGDNQPQHF,TGTGCCAGCTCACAGACAGGGGGGGACAATCAGCCCCAGCATTTT,TRBJ1-5,TRBD1,TRBV18,-
CASSAGGEQYF,TGTGCCAGCAGCGCAGGGGGAGAGCAGTACTTC,TRBJ2-7,TRBD1,TRBV9,-
CASSLTGGLNEQFF,TGTGCCAGTAGTCTGACGGGGGGGCTTAATGAGCAGTTCTTC,TRBJ2-1,TRBD2,TRBV19,-
CATSRPGQGANEKLFF,TGTGCCACCAGCAGACCGGGACAGGGCGCTAATGAAAAACTGTTTTTT,TRBJ1-4,TRBD1,TRBV15,-